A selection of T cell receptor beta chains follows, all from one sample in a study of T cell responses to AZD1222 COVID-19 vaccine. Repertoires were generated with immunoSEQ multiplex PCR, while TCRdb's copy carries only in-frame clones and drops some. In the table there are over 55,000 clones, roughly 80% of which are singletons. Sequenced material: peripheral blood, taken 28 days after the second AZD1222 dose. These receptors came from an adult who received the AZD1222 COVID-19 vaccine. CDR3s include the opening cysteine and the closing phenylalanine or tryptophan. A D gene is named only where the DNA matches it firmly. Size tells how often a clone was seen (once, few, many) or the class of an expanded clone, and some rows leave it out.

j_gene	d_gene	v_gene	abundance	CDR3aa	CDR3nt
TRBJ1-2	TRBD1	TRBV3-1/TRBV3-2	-	CASSQDTTGGGSYTF	TGTGCCAGCAGCCAAGATACCACAGGGGGTGGTAGCTACACCTTC
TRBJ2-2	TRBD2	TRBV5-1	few	CASSRTSGGTGELFF	TGCGCCAGCAGCAGGACTAGCGGGGGCACCGGGGAGCTGTTTTTT
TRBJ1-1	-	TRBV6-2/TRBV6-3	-	CASSMDSSNTEAFF	TGTGCCAGCAGTATGGACAGCTCGAACACTGAAGCTTTCTTT
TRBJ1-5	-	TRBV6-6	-	CASTKRGNGQPQHF	TGTGCCAGCACTAAAAGAGGGAACGGTCAGCCCCAGCATTTT
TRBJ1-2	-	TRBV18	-	CASSPGQLRRNYGYTF	TGTGCCAGCTCACCGGGGCAGCTCCGCCGTAACTATGGCTACACCTTC
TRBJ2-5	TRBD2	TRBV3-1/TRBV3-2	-	CASSQERGGPETQYF	TGTGCCAGCAGCCAAGAACGGGGGGGGCCAGAGACCCAGTACTTC
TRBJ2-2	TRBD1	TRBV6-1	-	CASSYRGFRGELFF	TGTGCCAGCAGCTACAGGGGGTTTAGGGGGGAGCTGTTTTTT
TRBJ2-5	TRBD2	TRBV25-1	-	CASSGRGRGGQETQYF	TGTGCCAGCAGTGGGAGAGGGAGGGGAGGGCAAGAGACCCAGTACTTC
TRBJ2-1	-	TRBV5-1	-	CASQTADYNEQFF	TGCGCCAGCCAGACGGCAGACTACAATGAGCAGTTCTTC
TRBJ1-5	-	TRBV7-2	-	CASSLVAGEGQPQHF	TGTGCCAGCAGCTTAGTAGCAGGGGAGGGACAGCCCCAGCATTTT
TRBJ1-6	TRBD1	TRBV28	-	CASTGNRGVWDSPLHF	TGTGCCAGCACAGGGAACAGGGGAGTTTGGGATTCACCCCTCCACTTT
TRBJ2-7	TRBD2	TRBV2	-	CASRPASGGGKTYEQYF	TGTGCCAGCAGGCCAGCTAGCGGGGGGGGAAAGACCTACGAGCAGTACTTC
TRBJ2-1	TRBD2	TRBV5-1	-	CASRRFAGGDNEQFF	TGCGCCAGCCGACGCTTTGCGGGGGGAGACAATGAGCAGTTCTTC
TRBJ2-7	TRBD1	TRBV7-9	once	CASSSGTGGSAPAYF	TGTGCCAGCAGCTCAGGGACAGGGGGCTCGGCTCCAGCCTACTTC
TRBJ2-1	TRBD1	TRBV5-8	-	CASIPGRDRRVNEQFF	TGTGCCAGCATCCCGGGACGGGACAGGAGGGTCAATGAGCAGTTCTTC
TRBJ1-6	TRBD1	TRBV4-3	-	CASSLTSTGTGNNSPLHF	TGCGCCAGCAGCCTAACCTCCACCGGGACAGGGAATAATTCACCCCTCCACTTT
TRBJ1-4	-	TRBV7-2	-	CASRPGRATNEKLFF	TGTGCCAGCAGGCCCGGGAGAGCAACTAATGAAAAACTGTTTTTT
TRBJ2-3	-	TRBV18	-	CASSPPRKAATDTQYF	TGTGCCAGCTCACCACCGCGGAAAGCGGCTACAGATACGCAGTATTTT
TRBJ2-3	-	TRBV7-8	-	CASSPGFGSTDTQYF	TGTGCCAGCAGCCCGGGATTTGGTAGCACAGATACGCAGTATTTT
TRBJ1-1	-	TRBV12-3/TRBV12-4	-	CASSFGINTEAFF	TGTGCCAGCAGTTTTGGGATAAACACTGAAGCTTTCTTT
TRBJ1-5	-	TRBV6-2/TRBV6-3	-	CASSYPPDSPNQPQHF	TGTGCCAGCAGTTACCCCCCGGACAGCCCCAATCAGCCCCAGCATTTT
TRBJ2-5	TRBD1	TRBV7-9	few	CASSRLQGGIQETQYF	TGTGCCAGCAGCCGCCTACAGGGGGGAATCCAAGAGACCCAGTACTTC